This TCR beta chain was retrieved from a study of CD8 T cells in ankylosing spondylitis (TCRdb year 2017). Background on the whole study: The study profiled T cell receptor beta repertoires in healthy donors and ankylosing spondylitis patients to find disease-linked TCR variants. Samples of peripheral blood were taken, and for ankylosing spondylitis patients, synovial fluid was collected as well. The full study cohort was made up of 25 ankylosing spondylitis patients and over 90 healthy donors. The paper's findings and limits, for the study overall: Some motif variants were previously reported in synovial fluid and blood of reactive arthritis patients, suggesting common disease-initiation mechanisms. According to the report, matched synovial fluid samples from ankylosing spondylitis patients were significantly enriched for the disease-linked clones. Blood from ankylosing spondylitis patients appeared to be characterized by a TCR beta motif composed of several highly homologous amino acid variants. The disease-linked clones had a CD8+ phenotype and were found at relatively low frequencies in peripheral blood.

The junction carries 14 bases between V and J, which are trimmed by 7 bases and 5 bases respectively. The CDR3 goes from the cysteine to the phenylalanine over 12 residues. Of all the DNA, just the CDR3 is kept, 36 bases in frame from base 1. CDR1 and CDR2, looked up from the germline V gene, are SQVTM and ANQGSEA. This clonotype was counted many times. Its antigen is currently not known. Base qualities were left out, and no much larger clone turns up one base away. The sample was run on an Illumina HiSeq 2500. TCR beta libraries were prepared by quantitative 5'-RACE with molecular barcodes. In the paper's pipeline: A new computational method based on a probabilistic model of VDJ rearrangement was used to identify disease-linked TCR variants. TCRdb took the public reads, trimmed them with fastp at Q25, ran MiXCR for clone calling and kept in-frame beta chains. Rows with a matching CDR3 protein are joined into one entry that keeps the most common DNA and genes. TCRdb, rather than the study authors, made the V and J calls. Counted in this sample were 90,000 to 100,000 distinct CDR3 sequences; 8% to 10% of them appeared once. The ten top clones hold 9.9% of the sample.

The chain couples TRBV29-1 to TRBJ1-1, with the D gene call left open. This receptor was obtained from a male donor with ankylosing spondylitis or in good health (not recorded which). Input material: blood, either unsorted or a sorted T cell fraction (not recorded which). The encoded CDR3 is CSARQMATEAFF. The sequence in DNA is TGCAGCGCCCGTCAGATGGCTACTGAAGCTTTCTTT.